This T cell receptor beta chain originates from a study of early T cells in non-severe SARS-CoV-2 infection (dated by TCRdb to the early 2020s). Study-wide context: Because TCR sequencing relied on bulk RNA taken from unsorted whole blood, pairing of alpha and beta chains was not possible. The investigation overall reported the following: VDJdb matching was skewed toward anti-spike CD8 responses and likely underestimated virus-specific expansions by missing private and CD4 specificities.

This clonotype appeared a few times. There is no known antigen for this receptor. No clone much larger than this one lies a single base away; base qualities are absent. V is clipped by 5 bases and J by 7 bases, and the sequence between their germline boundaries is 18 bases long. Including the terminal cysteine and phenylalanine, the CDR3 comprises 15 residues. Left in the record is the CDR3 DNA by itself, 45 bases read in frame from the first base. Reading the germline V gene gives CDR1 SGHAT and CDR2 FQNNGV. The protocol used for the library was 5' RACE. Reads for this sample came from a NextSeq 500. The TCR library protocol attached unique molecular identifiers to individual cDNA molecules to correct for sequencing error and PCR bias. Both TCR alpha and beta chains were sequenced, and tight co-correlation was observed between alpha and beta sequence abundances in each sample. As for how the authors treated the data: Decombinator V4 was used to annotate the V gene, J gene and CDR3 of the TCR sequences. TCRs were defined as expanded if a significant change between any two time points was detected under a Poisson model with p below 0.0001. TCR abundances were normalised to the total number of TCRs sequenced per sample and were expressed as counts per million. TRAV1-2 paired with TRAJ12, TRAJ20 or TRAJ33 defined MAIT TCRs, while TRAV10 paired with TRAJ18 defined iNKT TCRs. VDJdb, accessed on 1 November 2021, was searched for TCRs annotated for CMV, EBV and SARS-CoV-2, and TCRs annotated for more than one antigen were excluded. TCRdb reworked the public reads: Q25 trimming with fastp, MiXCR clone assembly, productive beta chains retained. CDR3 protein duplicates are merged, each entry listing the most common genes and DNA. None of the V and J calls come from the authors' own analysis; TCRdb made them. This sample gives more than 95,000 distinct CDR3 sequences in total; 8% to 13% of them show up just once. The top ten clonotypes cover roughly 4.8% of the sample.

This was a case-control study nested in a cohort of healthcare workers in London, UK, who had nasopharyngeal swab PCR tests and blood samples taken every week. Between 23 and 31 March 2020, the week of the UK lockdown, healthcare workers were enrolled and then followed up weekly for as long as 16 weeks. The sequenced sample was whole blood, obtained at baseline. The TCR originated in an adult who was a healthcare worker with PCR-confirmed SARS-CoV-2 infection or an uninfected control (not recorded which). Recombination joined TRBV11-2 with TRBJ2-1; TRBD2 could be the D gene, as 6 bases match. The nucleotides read TGTGCCAGCAGCCCCTTGTGGGGGGTTATGAATGAGCAGTTCTTC. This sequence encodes CASSPLWGVMNEQFF.